This TCR beta chain was documented in a study of T cell repertoires in cytomegalovirus infection. This CDR3 has 13 residues. Germline CDR1 reads SGHVS; CDR2 reads FNYEAQ. V was clipped by 4 bases and J by 4 bases, with 10 bases between them. TCRdb re-called the reads with MiXCR, one entry per CDR3 protein. The data show roughly 200,000 distinct CDR3 sequences, approximately 18% seen once. The chain combines TRBV7-6 with TRBJ1-1; D is undetermined. The source material was CD8+ T cells from PBMCs. The receptor was derived from a human donor in good health (CMV status not recorded). Some clones in this sample may be carry-over from other donors' samples. In DNA, the CDR3 is TGTGCCAGCAGCTCCTTAGACGGCACTGAAGCTTTCTTT. It is translated as CASSSLDGTEAFF.